This T cell receptor (beta chain) was identified during a study of siplizumab effects on memory and regulatory T cells. Points from the study as a whole: Naive T cells were seen as more diverse than memory cells and as major alloresponse contributors.

Assayed TCR templates numbered 80,000 to 100,000 for each sample. Using immunoSEQ multiplex PCR, the repertoire was profiled, and TCRdb retains in-frame clones only, with some absent. The data hold more than 90,000 clones, with just under 95% observed a single time. J lost 2 bases, V lost 4 bases, and 9 bases had no gene match. Germline lookup yields CDR1 SGHRS and CDR2 YFSETQ. This CDR3 region has 16 residues. Concerning this clone: The antigen is undetermined.

The gene calls are TRBV5-1 and TRBJ1-3; 7 positions match TRBD1. The sequenced sample was non-Treg CD4+ T cells sorted from blood. This clonotype originated in a human donor in good health. The CDR3 loop is CASSQATTGTGNTIYF. The DNA for the CDR3 is TGCGCCAGCAGCCAGGCGACGACAGGGACTGGAAACACCATATATTTT.